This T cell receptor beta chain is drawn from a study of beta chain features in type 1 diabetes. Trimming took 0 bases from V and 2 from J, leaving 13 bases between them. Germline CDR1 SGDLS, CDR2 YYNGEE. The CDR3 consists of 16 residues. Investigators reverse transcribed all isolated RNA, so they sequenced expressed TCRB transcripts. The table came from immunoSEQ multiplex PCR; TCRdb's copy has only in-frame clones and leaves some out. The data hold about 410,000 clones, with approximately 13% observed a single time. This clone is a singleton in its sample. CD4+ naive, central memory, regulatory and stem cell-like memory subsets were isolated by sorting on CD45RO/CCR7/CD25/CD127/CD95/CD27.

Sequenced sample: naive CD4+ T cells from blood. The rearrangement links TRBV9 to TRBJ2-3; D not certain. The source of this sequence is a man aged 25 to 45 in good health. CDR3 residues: CASSVGARTPTDTQYF. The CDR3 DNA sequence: TGTGCCAGCAGCGTAGGGGCCAGGACCCCCACAGATACGCAGTATTTT. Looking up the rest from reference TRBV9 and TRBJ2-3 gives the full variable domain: DSGVTQTPKHLITATGQRVTLRCSPRSGDLSVYWYQQSLDQGLQFLIQYYNGEERAKGNILERFSAQQFPDLHSELNLSSLELGDSALYFCASSVGARTPTDTQYFGPGTRLTVL.